What follows describes a single T cell receptor beta chain. The CDR3 spans 14 residues. J was trimmed by 2 bases and V by 6 bases; bases with no gene match: 3. Germline V gene sequence: CDR1 MNHEY, CDR2 SVGAGI. Profiling relied on immunoSEQ multiplex PCR, and the TCRdb table lists in-frame clones only, not all of them. This table holds about 300,000 clones, approximately 88% found once. These data are taken from a study of blood T cell repertoires in COVID-19. Whole-study context: Donors in the United States, Italy and Spain gave samples during acute or convalescent COVID-19. PBMCs, B-cell-depleted T cells, or T cells provided the cDNA or gDNA that made up the material.

The TCR was taken from a woman in her twenties or thirties who had recovered from COVID-19. Sample: peripheral blood. The J gene is TRBJ2-5, the V gene TRBV6-5; TRBD2 aligns across 10 bases. The CDR3 region is CASSVSGGQETQYF. The CDR3 DNA is TGTGCCAGCAGCGTTAGCGGGGGGCAAGAGACCCAGTACTTC.